These 10 T cell receptor beta chains were sequenced from one sample in a study of human T cells and chemical hapten exposure. Noted time point: patch test 2, 6 weeks after DPC sensitization. Treatment denoted: therapeutic diphenylcyclopropenone sensitization with weekly scalp DPC. TCRdb reprocessed the RACE reads with MiXCR, giving one entry per CDR3 protein. The sample has fewer than 100,000 distinct CDR3 sequences, around 9.3% seen once. Sequenced material: whole blood, taken in connection with sensitization to the hapten diphenylcyclopropenone (DPC). These TCRs come from a woman in her thirties or forties with alopecia areata. Some clones in this sample may be carry-over from other donors' samples.

This clonotype was counted many times. The rearrangement links TRBV15 to TRBJ2-3, with 7 positions matching TRBD2. This CDR3 is 14 amino acids long. Trimming at V came to 1 base and at J to 4 bases, leaving 2 bases not matched to a gene. Germline values: CDR1 LNHNV, CDR2 YYDKDF (reference sequence). CDR3 in amino acids: CATSRGTRADTQYF. CDR3 nucleotide sequence: TGTGCCACCAGCAGAGGGACTAGGGCAGATACGCAGTATTTT.

The rearrangement joins TRBV6-5 to TRBJ1-3, with no clear D. Germline assignment: CDR1 MNHEY and CDR2 SVGAGI. This CDR3 spans 15 amino acids. Trimming took 2 bases from V and 11 from J, leaving 19 bases between them. For the CDR3, the DNA is TGTGCCAGCAGTTACCAACAGACCGGCTTAGGCGCCATATATTTT. Translating it yields CASSYQQTGLGAIYF.

This clonotype was observed many times. V is TRBV12-3 or TRBV12-4 and J is TRBJ2-3; the D is unclear. V was trimmed by 3 bases and J by 2 bases, leaving 18 bases between them. The CDR3 contains 17 residues. The CDR3: CASSLNSHVVNTDTQYF. The CDR3 nucleotides read TGTGCCAGCAGTTTGAACAGCCACGTAGTAAACACAGATACGCAGTATTTT.

In its sample, this clonotype was seen a few times. V gene TRBV7-2 combines with J gene TRBJ2-3; tentative D call: TRBD2 (5 bases). The V gene lost 8 bases and the J gene lost 0 bases, with 9 bases spanning the gap. This CDR3 spans 13 amino acids. Germline CDR1 SGHTA, CDR2 FQGNSA. CDR3 in DNA: TGTGCCAGCGGGAGTGGAAGCACAGATACGCAGTATTTT. Its protein product is CASGSGSTDTQYF.

The CDR3 DNA reads as TGCGCCAGCAGCTCGCGTAATCCCGGGACCTCCCACGGTGAAGCTTTCTTT. This sequence encodes CASSSRNPGTSHGEAFF. V and J are TRBV5-1 and TRBJ1-1; TRBD1 is a possible D gene (5 bases). Between the trimmed V and J ends, which lost 3 bases and 7 bases, there was a span of 25 bases. Germline V CDR1 and CDR2: SGHRS, YFSETQ. This CDR3 has 17 amino acids.

There are a few counts of this clonotype. The chain recombines TRBV4-2 with TRBJ1-1; D unclear. The CDR3 runs to 13 residues. V was cut by 3 bases and J by 1 base, with 6 bases left in between. CDR1 is LGHNA and CDR2 is YNFKEQ in the germline V gene. The CDR3 DNA reads TGTGCCAGCAGCCACAACGGGAACACTGAAGCTTTCTTT. This encodes CASSHNGNTEAFF.

The sample holds many counts of this clonotype. The chain combines TRBV5-1 with TRBJ2-7, with D tentatively TRBD2 (5 bases). Trimming shortened V by 1 base and J by 0 bases, and 11 bases separated the two germline ends. CDR3 size: 15 residues. Germline lookup yields CDR1 SGHRS and CDR2 YFSETQ. The CDR3 nucleotides read TGCGCCAGCAGCTTGTCGGCGGGCTCCTCCTACGAGCAGTACTTC. It yields the protein CASSLSAGSSYEQYF.

The V and J genes are TRBV7-9 and TRBJ2-7; D perhaps matches TRBD2 (6 bases). The germline V gene encodes CDR1 SEHNR and CDR2 FQNEAQ (reference sequence). The CDR3 length is 15 residues. Trimming stripped 1 base from V and 0 bases from J, with 10 bases between. CDR3 region: CASSLGGISSYEQYF. The CDR3 DNA follows: TGTGCCAGCAGCTTAGGCGGGATCAGCTCCTACGAGCAGTACTTC.

This clonotype was counted only a few times. The chain combines TRBV12-2 with TRBJ2-7; TRBD1, the table's D call, was not compared with the DNA. TRBV12-2 is a documented pseudogene. There are 18 residues in the CDR3. CDR3 loop: CASRSGPPKTGPPYEQYF. The DNA for the CDR3 is TGTGCAAGTCGCTCCGGTCCCCCCAAGACAGGGCCTCCCTACGAGCAGTACTTC.

There are many counts of this clonotype. The chain uses TRBV20-1 and TRBJ1-1; tentatively, D is TRBD1 (5 bases). Per germline, CDR1 DFQATT and CDR2 SNEGSKA (reference sequence). Trimming cost V 8 bases and J 3 bases, with 13 bases left between them. This CDR3 region has 12 residues. CDR3 sequence (DNA): TGCAGTCCCGAGGGGTGGGACACTGAAGCTTTCTTT. Its translation is CSPEGWDTEAFF.